These 24 T cell receptor beta chains originate from one sample sequenced in a study of T cells in Graves' hyperthyroidism and ophthalmopathy. RNA transcripts yielded amplified TCR beta CDR3 regions. An initial round of RT-PCR targeting the TCR CDR3 relied on the HTBI primer set. TCRdb re-called the multiplex PCR reads with MiXCR, one entry per CDR3 protein. The sample carries under 350,000 distinct CDR3 sequences, roughly a fifth recorded once. The sample comprised blood. The source is a woman aged 45-59 years with Graves' hyperthyroidism.

This clonotype was recorded at least ten times. The genes are TRBV18 and TRBJ1-5, with 10 bases that match TRBD1. The CDR3 extends over 16 amino acids. Losses at the gene ends were 3 bases for V and 4 bases for J; bases not matched to a gene: 6. Germline V gene lookup returns CDR1 KGHSH and CDR2 LQKENI. The CDR3 coding sequence is TGTGCCAGCTCACCGCCAGGGACAGGGGCAAATCAGCCCCAGCATTTT. Protein: CASSPPGTGANQPQHF.

The table lists this clonotype with many counts. The rearrangement links TRBV29-1 to TRBJ2-1; 9 positions match TRBD1. Germline V CDR1 and CDR2: SQVTM, ANQGSEA. The V and J ends lost 3 bases and 6 bases, in that order; junction bases with no gene match: 3. This CDR3 spans 13 amino acids. This CDR3 is CSVETTGGNEQFF. Written as DNA, the CDR3 is TGCAGCGTTGAGACGACAGGGGGCAATGAGCAGTTCTTC.

The chain is built from TRBV2 and TRBJ2-5; the D call may be TRBD1 or TRBD2 (5 bases each). This CDR3 region has 11 residues. Trimming stripped 8 bases from V and 4 bases from J, with 8 bases between. Germline V gene sequence: CDR1 SNHLY, CDR2 FYNNEI. The CDR3 sequence: CASSGTETQYF. In nucleotides, the CDR3 is TGTGCCAGCTCAGGGACAGAGACCCAGTACTTC.

The chain has TRBV24-1 and TRBJ2-7; 11 bases agree with TRBD2. This CDR3 is 15 amino acids long. The V segment lost 3 bases and the J segment 5 bases; nucleotides outside the gene matches: 5. Germline lookup yields CDR1 KGHDR and CDR2 SFDVKD. CDR3 residues: CATSDPSGRRNEQYF. CDR3 DNA: TGTGCCACCAGTGATCCTAGCGGGAGGCGGAACGAGCAGTACTTC.

This clonotype was recorded many times. The V gene is TRBV5-1, the J gene TRBJ1-4; D gene uncertain. The V end was cut by 4 bases, the J end by 0 bases, with 13 bases between. The germline CDR1 and CDR2 sequences are SGHRS and YFSETQ. The CDR3 extends over 16 amino acids. DNA of the CDR3: TGCGCCAGCAGCCTAGGTTCGGTTGCAACTAATGAAAAACTGTTTTTT. It is translated as CASSLGSVATNEKLFF. Full variable domain (rest looked up from reference TRBV5-1 and TRBJ1-4): KAGVTQTPRYLIKTRGQQVTLSCSPISGHRSVSWYQQTPGQGLQFLFEYFSETQRNKGNFPGRFSGRQFSNSRSEMNVSTLELGDSALYLCASSLGSVATNEKLFFGSGTQLSVL.

This clonotype appeared many times. The rearrangement joins TRBV5-1 to TRBJ2-7; maybe TRBD2 (6 bases). This CDR3 contains 13 residues. Trimming removed 3 bases at V and 5 bases at J, with 12 bases between. Germline CDR1 is SGHRS and CDR2 is YFSETQ. Here the CDR3 DNA reads TGCGCCAGCAGCTCCCCTGGAGGGAACGAGCAGTACTTC. This sequence encodes CASSSPGGNEQYF.

The chain links TRBV27 to TRBJ2-7; 9 nucleotides align to TRBD2. The V gene end was trimmed by 5 bases and the J gene end by 0 bases; junction bases not matched to a gene: 5. Germline V CDR1 and CDR2: MNHEY, SMNVEV (reference sequence). CDR3 length equals 15 residues. CDR3 sequence (DNA): TGTGCCAGCAGTCCCAGGACTAGCGCCTCCTACGAGCAGTACTTC. As protein: CASSPRTSASYEQYF.

This clonotype was seen only a few times. The CDR3 region is CASKDREFMQPQHF. The DNA for the CDR3 is TGTGCCAGTAAGGACAGGGAATTCATGCAGCCCCAGCATTTT. V and J are TRBV19 and TRBJ1-5; 8 nucleotides agree with TRBD1. The CDR3 is 14 residues long. Germline V gene data show CDR1 as LNHDA and CDR2 as SQIVND (reference sequence). Trimming removed 7 bases from V and 7 bases from J; junction bases left unmatched: 9.

This clonotype was detected many times. The genes are TRBV6-1 and TRBJ2-7, with 9 positions matching TRBD2. This CDR3 is built from 16 residues. Germline CDR1 and CDR2: MNHNS and SASEGT. The J segment lost 0 bases and the V segment lost 6 bases, leaving 9 bases of the junction unmatched. The DNA for the CDR3 is TGTGCCAGCAGAGACCGAGCGGGGGGCCTCTCCTACGAGCAGTACTTC. Protein product: CASRDRAGGLSYEQYF.

The chain combines TRBV2 with TRBJ1-5; TRBD1 is a possible D gene (5 bases). The V end lost 6 bases, the J end lost 5 bases, and 11 bases lay between the germline ends. CDR3 length equals 13 residues. Germline CDR1 reads SNHLY; CDR2 reads FYNNEI. The CDR3 DNA reads TGTGCCAGCAGGTCCCAAGGGGATCAGCCCCAGCATTTT. Translating it yields CASRSQGDQPQHF.

This rearrangement joins TRBV10-3 to TRBJ1-1; a weak D match, TRBD1 (5 bases). The V gene lost 11 bases and the J gene lost 1 base, with 14 bases spanning the gap. The CDR3 covers 13 residues. The V gene's germline CDR1 is ENHRY and CDR2 SYGVKD. DNA of the CDR3: TGTGCCTCCGAAGGGGACGAGAACACTGAAGCTTTCTTT. It specifies CASEGDENTEAFF.

V usage is TRBV2 and J usage is TRBJ2-1; 8 bases line up with TRBD2. The CDR3 consists of 14 residues. With 8 bases clipped from V and 6 bases from J, the junction kept 9 bases outside the gene matches. The V gene's germline CDR1 is SNHLY and CDR2 FYNNEI. The CDR3 spells CASSPGLGGNEQFF. CDR3 DNA sequence: TGTGCCAGCTCTCCGGGACTAGGAGGCAATGAGCAGTTCTTC.

At least ten counts were recorded for this clonotype. The V gene is TRBV6-1, the J gene TRBJ2-5; a possible D gene is TRBD2 (6 bases). The V end was cut by 6 bases, the J end by 5 bases, with 13 bases between. From germline, CDR1 is MNHNS and CDR2 SASEGT. The CDR3 consists of 13 residues. DNA for the CDR3: TGTGCCAGCAGCACCGGGGGTTTCGAGACCCAGTACTTC. Its protein product is CASSTGGFETQYF.

This clonotype has just a few counts. The gene calls are TRBV18 and TRBJ2-7; maybe TRBD2 (5 bases). The germline V gene encodes CDR1 KGHSH and CDR2 LQKENI. The V and J ends lost 6 bases and 7 bases respectively, with 31 bases between them. CDR3 length: 18 residues. The CDR3 reads CASSRLNPQGLTEEEQYF. The CDR3 DNA is TGTGCCAGCTCGCGACTTAACCCTCAAGGGTTGACGGAGGAGGAGCAGTACTTC.

This clonotype was found many times. This chain joins TRBV28 and TRBJ1-1; D call uncertain. CDR1 MDHEN and CDR2 SYDVKM come from the germline V gene. V was trimmed by 6 bases and J by 6 bases, leaving 11 bases between them. CDR3 length: 12 amino acids. DNA for the CDR3: TGTGCCAGCAGCCTCGAAAGGGCTGAAGCTTTCTTT. Translating it yields CASSLERAEAFF.

Comment on this clonotype: A much larger clone differs from this one at a single base, so this may be a read error. The chain recombines TRBV27 with TRBJ1-1; a weak D match, TRBD1 (5 bases). The CDR3 has 16 residues. The V end lost 6 bases, the J end lost 4 bases, and 21 bases lay between the germline ends. The germline gives CDR1 MNHEY, CDR2 SMNVEV (reference sequence). DNA of the CDR3: TGTGCCAGCAGAGATACCGGGGGGTATTGGGGCACTGAAGCTTTCTTT. It yields the protein CASRDTGGYWGTEAFF.

This clonotype was detected only a few times. V gene TRBV15 combines with J gene TRBJ2-5; 12 bases agree with TRBD1. Trimming took 1 base from V and 4 from J; bases not matched to a gene: 1. Germline assignment: CDR1 LNHNV and CDR2 YYDKDF (reference sequence). This CDR3 is built from 15 residues. CDR3: CATSRGDRGLETQYF. CDR3 coding DNA: TGTGCCACCAGCAGAGGGGACAGGGGGCTAGAGACCCAGTACTTC.

As DNA, the CDR3 is TGTGCCAGCAGTTCCGGGACAGGGAGAGAGACCCAGTACTTC. The encoded protein is CASSSGTGRETQYF. The chain is built from TRBV12-3 or TRBV12-4 and TRBJ2-5; 9 bases are shared with TRBD1. Trimming at V came to 4 bases and at J to 4 bases, leaving 4 bases not matched to a gene. CDR3 length: 14 amino acids.

This clonotype was detected only a few times. The CDR3, as DNA: TGTGCCTGGAGTGTAGGGCAGGGGATAGATGGCTACACCTTC. Residues: CAWSVGQGIDGYTF. The chain combines TRBV30 with TRBJ1-2; the D gene is possibly TRBD1 (6 bases). Between the trimmed V and J ends, which lost 0 bases and 6 bases, there was a span of 14 bases. The CDR3 consists of 14 residues. Germline V gives CDR1 GTSNPN, CDR2 SVGIG (reference sequence).

This clonotype was seen many times. This sequence joins TRBV5-1 and TRBJ2-2; D call uncertain. Germline values: CDR1 SGHRS, CDR2 YFSETQ. The length of the CDR3 is 14 residues. V shed 4 bases and J shed 4 bases, with 11 bases lying between them. CDR3 residues: CASSHDSGTGELFF. In DNA, the CDR3 is TGCGCCAGCAGCCACGACTCGGGCACCGGGGAGCTGTTTTTT.

This clonotype was detected ten times or more. The chain combines TRBV6-1 with TRBJ1-1; no clear D gene. This CDR3 is 16 amino acids long. The V gene lost 2 bases and the J gene lost 7 bases, with 20 bases spanning the gap. The germline V gene has CDR1 MNHNS and CDR2 SASEGT. DNA of the CDR3: TGTGCCAGCAGTGAAAGTTTGGAGGGCCCAGAAGGTGAAGCTTTCTTT. Amino acid sequence: CASSESLEGPEGEAFF.

This clonotype appeared a few times. V gene TRBV25-1 combines with J gene TRBJ2-5, with D possibly matching TRBD2 (5 bases). V lost 2 bases and J 3 bases, leaving 13 bases between the germline ends. CDR3 length: 15 residues. Germline CDR1 MGHDK, CDR2 SYGVNS. The CDR3 DNA reads TGTGCCAGCAGTGAACCTCGGGGTTACGAAGAGACCCAGTACTTC. This sequence encodes CASSEPRGYEETQYF.

CDR3 in amino acids: CASSIKGSFAGELFF. The CDR3 coding sequence is TGTGCCAGTAGTATCAAGGGTTCCTTTGCCGGGGAGCTGTTTTTT. The V gene is TRBV19, the J gene TRBJ2-2; unclear D gene. Per the germline V gene, CDR1 is LNHDA and CDR2 is SQIVND (reference sequence). V was shortened by 3 bases and J by 6 bases, with 14 bases between the two germline ends. CDR3 length: 15 amino acids. The full variable domain, in which reference TRBV19 and TRBJ2-2 provide the parts outside the CDR3, is DGGITQSPKYLFRKEGQNVTLSCEQNLNHDAMYWYRQDPGQGLRLIYYSQIVNDFQKGDIAEGYSVSREKKESFPLTVTSAQKNPTAFYLCASSIKGSFAGELFFGEGSRLTVL.

This clonotype was recorded many times. The rearrangement joins TRBV11-1 to TRBJ1-5; the match to TRBD1 covers 10 bases. There are 15 residues in the CDR3. Trimming cost V 4 bases and J 6 bases; bases outside gene matches: 6. Germline-derived CDR1 and CDR2 are SGHAT and FQDESV (reference sequence). CDR3 region: CASSYGTGVSQPQHF. DNA for the CDR3: TGTGCCAGCAGCTACGGGACAGGGGTCAGTCAGCCCCAGCATTTT.